The clone carrying this T cell receptor (beta chain) has just a few counts. Each CDR3 protein is one row after TCRdb ran MiXCR on the RT-PCR reads. The sample holds about 700,000 distinct CDR3 sequences; over 12% are singletons and the top ten take 3.6%. The TCR sequence derives from a female donor in good health, serving as a healthy control. Sequences were obtained from memory CD4+ T cells from blood.

In DNA form, the CDR3 reads TGTGCCAGCAGCATAGGACAGGGGGCCACTGAAGCTTTCTTT. Its protein is CASSIGQGATEAFF. This sequence joins TRBV5-6 and TRBJ1-1; TRBD1 agrees at 11 bases. The V segment lost 4 bases and the J segment 4 bases; nucleotides outside the gene matches: 3. The CDR3 loop spans 14 amino acids. CDR1 and CDR2 (germline): SGHDT, YYEEEE.